The source of this T cell receptor (beta chain) is a study of post-analysis software for immune sequencing data. The overall study: Several disease courses (relapsing-remitting, secondary progressive and progressive-relapsing) of multiple sclerosis were included. General study points: Relative to controls, patients had five TRBV segments at higher frequency, with TRBV5-6, TRBV5-1 and TRBV20-1 among these.

CDR1 and CDR2 (germline): SGHTA, FQGNSA. This CDR3 spans 16 amino acids. V lost 1 base to trimming and J lost 0 bases; unmatched junction nucleotides: 5. The library was made from cDNA and included unique molecular identifiers. Yield was approximately 500,000 cDNA molecules from around 1 to 9.1 million T cells. One entry per CDR3 protein, called by TCRdb with MiXCR from the PCR reads. The sample lists fewer than 700,000 distinct CDR3 sequences, around 47% occurring once. Concerning this clonotype itself: Its antigen remains unknown.

The chain has TRBV7-2 and TRBJ2-7, with 8 positions matching TRBD2. This TCR was recovered from a girl aged 10 to 17 with multiple sclerosis. The source material was blood. CDR3 sequence (DNA): TGTGCCAGCAGCTTAGGGGCGGGGGGCCTCTCCTACGAGCAGTACTTC. Residues: CASSLGAGGLSYEQYF.